The source of this T cell receptor (beta chain) is a study of post-analysis software for immune sequencing data. Unique molecular identifiers tagged the TCR beta cDNA libraries. TCRdb analysed the PCR reads with MiXCR anew, one entry per CDR3 protein. The sample contains some 690,000 distinct CDR3 sequences, 30% of which appear only once. Per the germline V gene, CDR1 is SGHAT and CDR2 is FQNNGV. CDR3 length: 13 amino acids. After removal of 7 bases from V and 7 bases from J, the junction contained 7 bases not matched to a gene. This clonotype was seen only a few times. Its antigen is unidentified. Study findings and constraints: The five TRBV segments detected at higher frequency in patients than in controls included TRBV5-6, TRBV5-1 and TRBV20-1.

The chain joins TRBV11-2 to TRBJ2-7, with 10 bases aligning to TRBD2. The sample consisted of blood. The receptor's source is a girl aged 5-17 years with multiple sclerosis. For the CDR3, the DNA is TGTGCCAGCATAACGAGCGGGAGGGGAGAGCAGTACTTC. Translated, it gives CASITSGRGEQYF.